This T cell receptor (beta chain) was captured in a study of blood T cell repertoires in COVID-19. Study context: The United States, Italy and Spain supplied acute and convalescent COVID-19 samples. From T cells, B-cell-depleted T cells, or PBMCs came the material, which was cDNA or gDNA.

The CDR3 loop spans 13 amino acids. Germline assignment: CDR1 SGHVS and CDR2 FNYEAQ. Trimming removed 5 bases from V and 4 bases from J, with 11 bases in between. Among Cohort 3 donors, those recovered had two negative PCRs, clearance, or symptom resolution. The data were produced by immunoSEQ multiplex PCR, yet TCRdb's version contains in-frame clones alone and is incomplete. This table has fewer than 300,000 clones, 80% to 95% appearing once. This chain links TRBV7-6 with TRBJ2-5, with D perhaps TRBD1 (6 bases). The TCR comes from a woman in her 30s who had recovered from COVID-19. The sample comprised PBMCs or T cells enriched from blood (not recorded which). The CDR3 here is CASSPVGGETQYF. CDR3 in DNA: TGTGCCAGCAGCCCTGTAGGGGGAGAGACCCAGTACTTC.